The following is a TCR beta chain sequence with its context. Its antigen has not been determined. Per-base qualities were not stored, and no clone one base away is much larger. TCRbeta CDR3 regions were amplified from genomic DNA using the immunoSEQ Assay, a bias-controlled multiplex PCR. The paper's data handling went like this. The number of nucleated cells in each sample was estimated from the amplification of reference gene primers within the assay. Sequence reads were collapsed and filtered to measure the absolute abundance of every unique TCRbeta CDR3 rearrangement. For each sample, productive Simpson clonality was calculated as the square root of Simpson's diversity index over productive rearrangements. TCRdb re-hosts the immuneACCESS table, in-frame sequences only. Its copies lack some clones; in the studies checked, an unresolved V gene accounts for under half of them, and the cause for the rest is not known. V and J calls and clone size are copied from that table; D and trimming were computed from the DNA. This sample comprises approximately 210,000 clones, approximately 87% of them detected only once. Together, the top ten hold 0.6% to 0.9% of the sample.

The CDR3 covers 16 residues, taking in both the cysteine and the phenylalanine. Only the CDR3 DNA is retained, 48 bases long and in frame from the first base. V and J are truncated by 7 bases and 0 bases respectively, leaving an intervening sequence of 16 bases. Per the germline V gene, SNHLY is the CDR1 and FYNNEI is the CDR2. This specimen belongs to a study of blood T cell repertoires in COVID-19 (dated by TCRdb to 2018 to 2020). As for the study more broadly: The collaborator samples originated in the United States, Italy and Spain and spanned the acute and convalescent phases of COVID-19. Samples were obtained from the ongoing ImmuneRACE study (first 160 participants) and from 1,254 subjects provided by 6 global collaborators. The prospective study material was composed of cDNA or gDNA derived from T cells, B-cell-depleted T cells, or PBMCs. Nearly every sample came with metadata listing a de-identified subject ID, COVID-19 status, age in years and sex. The repertoires were released in a freely available public database meant as a resource for research on the immune response to SARS-CoV-2. The dataset comprised deeply sampled blood TCRbeta repertoires from subjects exposed to, actively infected with, or recovered from COVID-19. Where available, HLA class I and class II types were taken from metadata supplied by the sample provider and were not determined by assay-based typing.

Overall study results and their limits: The amount of clinical and demographic metadata varied by source and participant and was provided uncurated.

Whole blood was collected in K2EDTA tubes by collaborating institutions according to the institutions' own protocols. Collaborator samples were shipped for TCRbeta analysis as frozen whole blood, isolated PBMCs, or DNA extracted from either sample type. This sequence was found in a woman between 65 and 79 years old with acute or convalescent COVID-19. The sequenced material came from peripheral blood. The chain employs TRBV2 and TRBJ1-3; a confident D gene designation cannot be given. The CDR3 region: CASTRLTVSSGNTIYF. The DNA reads as follows: TGTGCCAGCACCCGCCTTACAGTCAGCTCTGGAAACACCATATATTTT. Extended through the reference TRBV2 and TRBJ1-3 proteins, this CDR3 yields the full variable domain: EPEVTQTPSHQVTQMGQEVILRCVPISNHLYFYWYRQILGQKVEFLVSFYNNEISEKSEIFDDQFSVERPDGSNFTLKIRSTKLEDSAMYFCASTRLTVSSGNTIYFGEGSWLTVV.